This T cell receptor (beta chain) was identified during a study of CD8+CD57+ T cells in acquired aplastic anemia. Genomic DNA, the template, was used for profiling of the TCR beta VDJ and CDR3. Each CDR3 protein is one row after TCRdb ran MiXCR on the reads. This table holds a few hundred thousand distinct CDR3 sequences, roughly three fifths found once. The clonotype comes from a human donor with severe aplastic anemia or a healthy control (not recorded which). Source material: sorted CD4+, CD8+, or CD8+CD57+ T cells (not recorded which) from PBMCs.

The DNA for the CDR3 is TGTGCCACCAGTGAAGGGGCGATACTCACAGATACGCAGTATTTT. Amino acids: CATSEGAILTDTQYF. This rearrangement joins TRBV24-1 to TRBJ2-3; tentatively, D is TRBD1 (5 bases). Germline assignment: CDR1 KGHDR and CDR2 SFDVKD. The ends were cut back, 4 bases at V and 2 bases at J, with 12 bases in the middle. The CDR3 totals 15 residues.